This is a list of T cell receptor beta chains from one sample in a study of identical twins. TCRdb passed the 5' RACE reads through MiXCR, listing each CDR3 protein once. The table has about 660,000 distinct CDR3 sequences, 8.5% to 9% seen once. The data were also submitted as part of a second study, on yellow fever vaccine responses in identical twins.

Sequenced input: PBMCs. Receptor source: a woman aged 18 to 35 in good health. CDR3s include the opening cysteine and the closing phenylalanine or tryptophan. The order of the fields is D gene, clone size, J gene, V gene, CDR3 protein, CDR3 DNA. D genes are given only for firm matches. A row's size may be missing; if present it is once, few, many or a size class.

. . TRBJ2-1 TRBV7-8 CASSFQGGNEQFF TGTGCCAGCAGCTTTCAGGGGGGTAATGAGCAGTTCTTC
TRBD2 many TRBJ2-3 TRBV7-8 CASSSPGSGRWADTQYF TGTGCCAGCAGCAGCCCCGGGAGCGGGAGGTGGGCAGATACGCAGTATTTT
. few TRBJ1-2 TRBV25-1 CASSGLGSRTENYGYTF TGTGCCAGCAGTGGGCTTGGTTCCCGGACAGAGAACTATGGCTACACCTTC
. many TRBJ2-2 TRBV27 CASWAGNTGELFF TGTGCCAGCTGGGCGGGGAACACCGGGGAGCTGTTTTTT
. few TRBJ2-1 TRBV5-4 CASRSWGDEQFF TGTGCCAGCAGGTCTTGGGGAGATGAGCAGTTCTTC
. . TRBJ2-2 TRBV3-1 CASSQALLGHTGELFF TGTGCCAGCAGCCAAGCGTTACTAGGGCACACCGGGGAGCTGTTTTTT
TRBD1 few TRBJ2-7 TRBV10-3 CAISAGQGYEQYF TGTGCCATCAGTGCCGGACAGGGGTACGAGCAGTACTTC
. few TRBJ1-4 TRBV29-1 CSVVGGQEEKLFF TGCAGCGTTGTAGGGGGGCAGGAAGAAAAACTGTTTTTT
. . TRBJ1-6 TRBV6-1 CASNRAPGGLGSSPLHF TGTGCCAGCAATAGAGCCCCCGGGGGACTAGGGAGTTCACCCCTCCACTTT
. . TRBJ2-1 TRBV9 CASSVGETLSYNEQFF TGTGCCAGCAGCGTAGGTGAAACTCTCTCCTACAATGAGCAGTTCTTC
. few TRBJ2-3 TRBV20-1 CSVVPQEDTQYF TGCAGTGTCGTTCCCCAGGAAGATACGCAGTATTTT
TRBD2 . TRBJ2-3 TRBV20-1 CSARGKAGALDTQYF TGCAGTGCTAGAGGGAAAGCGGGAGCGCTAGATACGCAGTATTTT
. . TRBJ2-2 TRBV29-1 CSACFSGGGELFF TGCAGCGCCTGCTTCAGCGGAGGAGGGGAGCTGTTTTTT
. . TRBJ2-1 TRBV5-1 CASSSKGAESYNEQFF TGCGCCAGCAGCTCAAAGGGCGCTGAGTCCTACAATGAGCAGTTCTTC
TRBD1 . TRBJ2-7 TRBV20-1 CSARDQKDRDYEQYF TGCAGTGCTAGAGACCAGAAGGACAGGGACTACGAGCAGTACTTC
. . TRBJ2-7 TRBV29-1 CSTTGSSEGYEQYF TGCAGCACGACTGGGAGTTCGGAGGGCTACGAGCAGTACTTC
TRBD1 . TRBJ2-1 TRBV25-1 CASSADRGHEQFF TGTGCCAGCAGTGCCGACAGGGGACATGAGCAGTTCTTC
. few TRBJ2-5 TRBV4-1 CASSPNRLGETQYF TGCGCCAGCAGCCCGAATCGCTTGGGAGAGACCCAGTACTTC
. . TRBJ2-3 TRBV21-1 CASSKQIQRASVDTQYF TGTGCCTCCAGCAAACAAATTCAGCGGGCGTCCGTAGATACGCAGTATTTT
TRBD2 many TRBJ2-1 TRBV29-1 CSEGLAGGKGQFF TGCAGCGAGGGACTAGCGGGGGGTAAAGGGCAGTTCTTC
. . TRBJ2-1 TRBV12-3/TRBV12-4 CASSLGWGKQFF TGTGCCAGCAGTTTAGGGTGGGGGAAACAGTTCTTC